A single sample gave rise to the 22 T cell receptor beta chains below, sequenced in a study of T cell responses to AZD1222 COVID-19 vaccine. The data were produced by immunoSEQ multiplex PCR, yet TCRdb's version contains in-frame clones alone and is incomplete. Here the sample spans about 140,000 clones, around 88% being singletons. Sequences were derived from peripheral blood, sampled on day 0 of AZD1222 vaccination. The receptors were sampled from an adult in good health.

This chain joins TRBV2 and TRBJ2-6, with D hard to call. Germline V gene lookup returns CDR1 SNHLY and CDR2 FYNNEI. The CDR3 loop spans 15 amino acids. V dropped 11 bases and J dropped 0 bases, with 14 bases sitting between them. The CDR3 region is CAGNPIRSGANVLTF. The CDR3, as DNA: TGTGCCGGTAACCCTATTCGCTCTGGGGCCAACGTCCTGACTTTC. The entire variable domain, with the rest obtained from reference TRBV2 and TRBJ2-6, is as follows: EPEVTQTPSHQVTQMGQEVILRCVPISNHLYFYWYRQILGQKVEFLVSFYNNEISEKSEIFDDQFSVERPDGSNFTLKIRSTKLEDSAMYFCAGNPIRSGANVLTFGAGSRLTVL.

This clone is a singleton in its sample. The chain carries TRBV4-2 and TRBJ2-3, with D possibly TRBD2 on 6 matching bases. The CDR3 consists of 15 residues. Trimming cost V 0 bases and J 6 bases, with 13 bases left between them. Germline CDR1 is LGHNA and CDR2 is YNFKEQ. The CDR3 protein is CASSQERDSRDTQYF. CDR3 DNA sequence: TGTGCCAGCAGCCAAGAACGGGACTCCAGGGATACGCAGTATTTT.

The V gene is TRBV4-2, the J gene TRBJ1-3, with 8 bases aligning to TRBD1. Germline loops: CDR1 LGHNA, CDR2 YNFKEQ. V dropped 3 bases and J dropped 2; count of bases not matched to a gene: 6. CDR3 length: 16 residues. CDR3 nucleotides: TGTGCCAGCAGCCACGGACAGGGTGGGGCTGGAAACACCATATATTTT. Protein product: CASSHGQGGAGNTIYF.

V is TRBV9 and J is TRBJ2-2; possible D gene TRBD2, 5 bases. Germline CDR1 SGDLS, CDR2 YYNGEE. V lost 3 bases to trimming and J lost 7 bases, with 16 bases between them. This CDR3 spans 15 amino acids. In DNA form, the CDR3 reads TGTGCCAGCAGCGATTATTGGATCGCGGGCGGGGAGCTGTTTTTT. It specifies CASSDYWIAGGELFF.

The chain is built from TRBV19 and TRBJ1-2; 9 bases map to TRBD1. Germline assignment: CDR1 LNHDA and CDR2 SQIVND (reference sequence). CDR3 size: 13 residues. V trimming: 6 bases; J trimming: 8 bases; junction bases outside the gene matches: 7. The CDR3 is CASRDRGLPGYTF. In DNA form, the CDR3 reads TGTGCCAGTAGGGACAGGGGCTTGCCCGGCTACACCTTC.

This chain uses TRBV12-3 or TRBV12-4 with TRBJ2-3; D call uncertain. The length of the CDR3 is 12 residues. V was trimmed by 0 bases and J by 13 bases, leaving 11 bases between them. In nucleotides, the CDR3 is TGTGCCAGCAGTTTAGCGGATGAGCGAAAGTATTTT. Its translation: CASSLADERKYF.

This clone was found once. The chain links TRBV19 to TRBJ1-2; D possibly corresponds to TRBD1 (6 bases). The CDR3 covers 14 residues. Trimming removed 7 bases from V and 5 bases from J, with 17 bases in between. Germline CDR1 and CDR2: LNHDA and SQIVND (reference sequence). This CDR3 reads CASNSGATLYGYTF. The CDR3, as DNA: TGTGCCAGTAATTCAGGGGCGACTCTTTATGGCTACACCTTC.

The chain is built from TRBV4-3 and TRBJ1-5; D uncertain. CDR3 length equals 15 residues. The germline CDR1 and CDR2 sequences are LGHNA and YSLEER. Trimming cost V 0 bases and J 6 bases, with 12 bases left between them. The CDR3 loop is CASSQDRQVAQPQHF. The CDR3 DNA reads TGCGCCAGCAGCCAAGATAGACAAGTGGCTCAGCCCCAGCATTTT.

This chain joins TRBV4-3 and TRBJ2-7, with D perhaps being TRBD1 or TRBD2 (6 bases each). Trimming cost V 0 bases and J 7 bases, with 16 bases left between them. This CDR3 has 15 amino acids. Per the germline V gene, CDR1 is LGHNA and CDR2 is YSLEER. DNA for the CDR3: TGCGCCAGCAGCCAAGAAGGAGGGGGGTTGGGAGAGCAGTACTTC. Translating gives CASSQEGGGLGEQYF.

V and J are TRBV3-1 (or the pseudogene TRBV3-2) and TRBJ2-1; D not resolved. The V gene lost 1 base and the J gene lost 5 bases, with 3 bases spanning the gap. The CDR3 runs to 12 residues. In germline, CDR1 is LGHDT, CDR2 YNNKEL (reference sequence). The CDR3 spells CASSQVNNEQFF. In DNA, the CDR3 is TGTGCCAGCAGCCAAGTTAACAATGAGCAGTTCTTC.

The chain has TRBV5-4 and TRBJ2-7, with TRBD1 identical over 9 bases. CDR1 is SGHNT, CDR2 YYREEE, per germline (reference sequence). This CDR3 has 14 residues. Unmatched junction bases numbered 6, after V lost 3 bases and J lost 5 bases. The CDR3 nucleotides read TGTGCCAGCAGCTGGGACAGGGTCGTCAACGAGCAGTACTTC. Its protein is CASSWDRVVNEQYF.

This chain uses TRBV15 with TRBJ1-4; D gene ambiguous. This CDR3 is built from 16 residues. V lost 0 bases and J 7 bases, leaving 15 bases between the germline ends. CDR1 is LNHNV and CDR2 is YYDKDF in the germline V gene (reference sequence). As DNA, the CDR3 is TGTGCCACCAGCAGAGACAGGCGCTCATCGTCTGAAAAACTGTTTTTT. Its protein is CATSRDRRSSSEKLFF.

The V gene is TRBV5-1, the J gene TRBJ1-2; 7 bases fit TRBD1. J gave up 5 bases and V 4 bases, and 8 bases lay outside the gene matches. The CDR3 extends over 14 amino acids. Germline CDR1 and CDR2: SGHRS and YFSETQ. The CDR3 bases are TGCGCCAGCAGCCGGGACAGCAACCCTTATGGCTACACCTTC. Its protein product is CASSRDSNPYGYTF.

The chain uses TRBV5-1 and TRBJ1-3, with D perhaps matching TRBD1 (6 bases). Germline-derived CDR1 and CDR2 are SGHRS and YFSETQ. The CDR3 has 15 amino acids. V lost 1 base and J lost 0, with 8 bases in between. CDR3 amino acids: CASSLRGDSGNTIYF. In DNA, the CDR3 is TGCGCCAGCAGCTTGAGGGGGGACTCTGGAAACACCATATATTTT.

This sequence joins TRBV4-3 and TRBJ1-4; tentatively, D is TRBD1 (6 bases). Trimming cost V 0 bases and J 13 bases, with 21 bases left between them. This CDR3 has 16 amino acids. CDR1 is LGHNA and CDR2 is YSLEER in the germline V gene. The CDR3 DNA is TGCGCCAGCAGCCAAGAAGGGGGGCCTCCGGGCGGGGCACTGTTTTTT. This encodes CASSQEGGPPGGALFF.

V gene TRBV10-3 combines with J gene TRBJ2-2, with 14 bases identical to TRBD2. The germline V gene encodes CDR1 ENHRY and CDR2 SYGVKD. This CDR3 spans 16 amino acids. Unmatched junction bases numbered 2, after V lost 4 bases and J lost 4 bases. The chain's CDR3 is CAISGGLAGVTGELFF. CDR3 DNA: TGTGCCATCAGTGGGGGACTAGCGGGAGTCACCGGGGAGCTGTTTTTT.

The chain carries TRBV5-1 and TRBJ2-7; TRBD2 aligns across 13 bases. The CDR3 runs 16 residues. V gave up 2 bases and J gave up 3 bases; unmatched junction bases: 5. Looked up from germline, CDR1 is SGHRS and CDR2 is YFSETQ. In DNA, the CDR3 is TGCGCCAGCAGCTTCGGGACTAGCGGGAACCTCTACGAGCAGTACTTC. It yields the protein CASSFGTSGNLYEQYF.

The chain carries TRBV7-2 and TRBJ1-6, with D perhaps TRBD1 (5 bases). Trimming pared 2 bases from V and 7 bases from J, leaving 15 bases between. The CDR3 loop spans 16 amino acids. Per the germline V gene, CDR1 is SGHTA and CDR2 is FQGNSA. CDR3 sequence (DNA): TGTGCCAGCAGCTTATTATGGGGGTCGGGCAATTCACCCCTCCACTTT. Translated, it gives CASSLLWGSGNSPLHF.

This sequence joins TRBV18 and TRBJ1-1; D not certain. The CDR3 runs 14 residues. Germline assignment: CDR1 KGHSH and CDR2 LQKENI. V was clipped by 3 bases and J by 0 bases, with 8 bases between them. The CDR3 region has the DNA TGTGCCAGCTCACCGGTTGACATGAACACTGAAGCTTTCTTT. As protein: CASSPVDMNTEAFF.

The chain joins TRBV30 to TRBJ1-2, with unresolved D. The CDR3 totals 14 residues. Deletions cut 2 bases from V and 6 bases from J, with 16 bases between. CDR1 and CDR2 from the germline V gene are GTSNPN and SVGIG (reference sequence). The CDR3 DNA follows: TGTGCCTGGAGTCGTACAGCCATCGGGGATGGCTACACCTTC. Protein sequence: CAWSRTAIGDGYTF.

The chain has TRBV19 and TRBJ1-6, with D possibly TRBD1 on 5 matching bases. Germline loops: CDR1 LNHDA, CDR2 SQIVND (reference sequence). The V end was cut by 3 bases, the J end by 12 bases, with 9 bases between. CDR3 length: 12 residues. DNA of the CDR3: TGTGCCAGTAGTATTGGGGCAATACCCCTCCACTTT. Its translation: CASSIGAIPLHF.

This clone came up a few times. The V gene is TRBV29-1, the J gene TRBJ1-1; D is undetermined. Germline V gene data show CDR1 as SQVTM and CDR2 as ANQGSEA. The CDR3 is 13 residues long. Trimming removed 6 bases from V and 4 bases from J, with 15 bases in between. Here the CDR3 reads CSVDELGGTEAFF. The DNA for the CDR3 is TGCAGCGTAGACGAGTTGGGTGGCACTGAAGCTTTCTTT. Based on the CDR3 plus reference TRBV29-1 and TRBJ1-1, the full variable domain is SAVISQKPSRDICQRGTSLTIQCQVDSQVTMMFWYRQQPGQSLTLIATANQGSEATYESGFVIDKFPISRPNLTFSTLTVSNMSPEDSSIYLCSVDELGGTEAFFGQGTRLTVV.